This T cell receptor (beta chain) was identified in a study of blood T cell repertoires in COVID-19. Assay: immunoSEQ multiplex PCR; the TCRdb copy retains only in-frame clones and omits some. Here the sample spans fewer than 350,000 clones, 75% to 95% being singletons. Germline V gene sequence: CDR1 SEHNR, CDR2 FQNEAQ (reference sequence). The V end lost 0 bases, the J end lost 4 bases, and 15 bases lay between the germline ends. The CDR3 extends over 16 amino acids. The specimen was peripheral blood. This receptor was identified in a woman aged 30 to 39 with COVID-19, enrolled during active disease. V usage is TRBV7-9 and J usage is TRBJ1-2; D possibly corresponds to TRBD1 (6 bases). CDR3 sequence (DNA): TGTGCCAGCAGCTTAGCAGGAACAGGGATCCCCTATGGCTACACCTTC. Protein: CASSLAGTGIPYGYTF.